These T cell receptor beta chains were read from a single sample in a study of regulatory T cells. The protocol was immunoSEQ multiplex PCR, while the TCRdb copy is restricted to in-frame clones and leaves out a portion. The table includes some 23,000 clones, about 88% detected once. Material for sequencing was conventional CD4+ T cells sorted from blood. The source is a child under 18 with CD3G deficiency. Both conserved end residues are part of each CDR3. The order of the fields is D gene, clone size, V gene, J gene, CDR3 DNA, CDR3 protein. D genes are given only for firm matches. Where a row states a size, it is once, few, many or the class of an expanded clone; other rows omit it.

D gene: NA
clone size: NA
V gene: TRBV6-5
J gene: TRBJ2-6
CDR3 DNA: TGTGCCAGCAGCCGTGGGGGGGCCAACGTCCTGACTTTC
CDR3 protein: CASSRGGANVLTF

D gene: NA
clone size: NA
V gene: TRBV5-1
J gene: TRBJ2-5
CDR3 DNA: TGCGCCAGCAGCACCTTCGGGTATCAACAAGAGACCCAGTACTTC
CDR3 protein: CASSTFGYQQETQYF

D gene: TRBD2
clone size: NA
V gene: TRBV7-8
J gene: TRBJ2-1
CDR3 DNA: TGTGCCAGCAGCTTAAGCCTAGCGGGAGCAGAGCAGTTCTTC
CDR3 protein: CASSLSLAGAEQFF

D gene: NA
clone size: NA
V gene: TRBV11-2
J gene: TRBJ2-5
CDR3 DNA: TGTGCCAGCAGCTTAGATAGGACAGAGCAGTACTTC
CDR3 protein: CASSLDRTEQYF

D gene: TRBD1
clone size: NA
V gene: TRBV4-1
J gene: TRBJ1-2
CDR3 DNA: TGCGCCAGCAGCCCCGTACAGGGGTCCTATGGCTACACCTTC
CDR3 protein: CASSPVQGSYGYTF

D gene: NA
clone size: NA
V gene: TRBV21-1
J gene: TRBJ2-7
CDR3 DNA: TGTGCCAGCAGCAAAAACACCGGGACTAGCGGAGTCTACGAGCAGTACTTC
CDR3 protein: CASSKNTGTSGVYEQYF

D gene: TRBD2
clone size: NA
V gene: TRBV28
J gene: TRBJ2-7
CDR3 DNA: TGTGCCAGCAGTTCGACTAGCGGGAGACCCTACGAGCAGTACTTC
CDR3 protein: CASSSTSGRPYEQYF

D gene: TRBD2
clone size: NA
V gene: TRBV5-1
J gene: TRBJ2-6
CDR3 DNA: TGCGCCAGCAGCTTGGCTCCCCTAGCCAGCGGGAGTTCTGGGGCCAACGTCCTGACTTTC
CDR3 protein: CASSLAPLASGSSGANVLTF

D gene: NA
clone size: NA
V gene: TRBV28
J gene: TRBJ2-2
CDR3 DNA: TGTGCCAGCCTAGATTCGGGGGCTGGCGGGGAGCTGTTTTTT
CDR3 protein: CASLDSGAGGELFF

D gene: NA
clone size: NA
V gene: TRBV27
J gene: TRBJ2-1
CDR3 DNA: TGTGCCAGCAGTTTATCGGCGTCGTTGCGGGAGCAGTTCTTC
CDR3 protein: CASSLSASLREQFF

D gene: NA
clone size: NA
V gene: TRBV6-1
J gene: TRBJ2-2
CDR3 DNA: TGTGCCAGCATTCGGACAGCGAACACCGGGGAGCTGTTTTTT
CDR3 protein: CASIRTANTGELFF

D gene: NA
clone size: NA
V gene: TRBV5-1
J gene: TRBJ2-7
CDR3 DNA: TGCGCCAGCAGCCCGGACATCGGAGACTACGAGCAGTACTTC
CDR3 protein: CASSPDIGDYEQYF

D gene: NA
clone size: NA
V gene: TRBV5-1
J gene: TRBJ2-2
CDR3 DNA: TGCGCCAGCAGCTTGCTCAGCCCGAACACCGGGGAGCTGTTTTTT
CDR3 protein: CASSLLSPNTGELFF

D gene: TRBD2
clone size: few
V gene: TRBV28
J gene: TRBJ2-3
CDR3 DNA: TGTGCCAGCAGTTTACGTCTAGCGGGAGGACTGAATACGCAGTATTTT
CDR3 protein: CASSLRLAGGLNTQYF

D gene: TRBD2
clone size: NA
V gene: TRBV5-1
J gene: TRBJ2-2
CDR3 DNA: TGCGCCAGCAGCTTGGGACTAGCGGCGAACACCGGGGAGCTGTTTTTT
CDR3 protein: CASSLGLAANTGELFF

D gene: NA
clone size: NA
V gene: TRBV6-1
J gene: TRBJ2-7
CDR3 DNA: TGTGCCAGCAGGAAGGACAGCTACGAGCAGTACTTC
CDR3 protein: CASRKDSYEQYF

D gene: TRBD1
clone size: NA
V gene: TRBV27
J gene: TRBJ1-1
CDR3 DNA: TGTGCCAGCAGTCCGGGACAGGGATCCACTGAAGCTTTCTTT
CDR3 protein: CASSPGQGSTEAFF

D gene: TRBD1
clone size: NA
V gene: TRBV29-1
J gene: TRBJ2-7
CDR3 DNA: TGCAGCGTCATGGGACAGGGAACCCACGAGCAGTACTTC
CDR3 protein: CSVMGQGTHEQYF

D gene: NA
clone size: NA
V gene: TRBV28
J gene: TRBJ2-3
CDR3 DNA: TGTGCCAGCAGCTTATCCCACCACACAGATACGCAGTATTTT
CDR3 protein: CASSLSHHTDTQYF

D gene: TRBD2
clone size: NA
V gene: TRBV6-1
J gene: TRBJ2-7
CDR3 DNA: TGTGCCAGCAGACGAGCGGGAACCTCCTACGAGCAGTACTTC
CDR3 protein: CASRRAGTSYEQYF

D gene: TRBD1
clone size: NA
V gene: TRBV28
J gene: TRBJ1-2
CDR3 DNA: TGTGCCAGCAGTTTTTGGGACAGGGGTTATGGCTACACCTTC
CDR3 protein: CASSFWDRGYGYTF

D gene: NA
clone size: NA
V gene: TRBV7-6
J gene: TRBJ2-7
CDR3 DNA: TGTGCCAGCAGCTTAGGTGGGGGAAACCACGAGCAGTACTTC
CDR3 protein: CASSLGGGNHEQYF

D gene: NA
clone size: few
V gene: TRBV7-2
J gene: TRBJ2-3
CDR3 DNA: TGTGCCAGCAGCTCCCGGGGGGCGGGAAGGACAGATACGCAGTATTTT
CDR3 protein: CASSSRGAGRTDTQYF

D gene: NA
clone size: once
V gene: TRBV7-3
J gene: TRBJ2-7
CDR3 DNA: TGTGCCAGCAGCTTAGAGGACGGTCGAGGCGACGAGCAGTACTTC
CDR3 protein: CASSLEDGRGDEQYF

D gene: TRBD2
clone size: once
V gene: TRBV28
J gene: TRBJ2-7
CDR3 DNA: TGTGCCAGCAGTCAAGGACTAGCGGGACGCTACGAGCAGTACTTC
CDR3 protein: CASSQGLAGRYEQYF

D gene: NA
clone size: NA
V gene: TRBV28
J gene: TRBJ1-2
CDR3 DNA: TGTGCCAGCAGTTTCGGGGACGGAAACCCCGGCTATGGCTACACCTTC
CDR3 protein: CASSFGDGNPGYGYTF

D gene: TRBD1
clone size: NA
V gene: TRBV19
J gene: TRBJ2-1
CDR3 DNA: TGTGCCACCAGGGGCAGGGGGCCCCACAATGAGCAGTTCTTC
CDR3 protein: CATRGRGPHNEQFF

D gene: NA
clone size: NA
V gene: TRBV5-1
J gene: TRBJ2-7
CDR3 DNA: TGCGCCAGCAGCTCCGGGGACAACCGATACGAGCAGTACTTC
CDR3 protein: CASSSGDNRYEQYF

D gene: NA
clone size: NA
V gene: TRBV10-3
J gene: TRBJ1-2
CDR3 DNA: TGTGCCATCAGTGCGAGGGGGATGATGGATGGCTACACCTTC
CDR3 protein: CAISARGMMDGYTF

D gene: TRBD2
clone size: once
V gene: TRBV28
J gene: TRBJ2-7
CDR3 DNA: TGTGCCAGCAGTTACGGCGGGAGCGTCAACGAGCAGTACTTC
CDR3 protein: CASSYGGSVNEQYF

D gene: TRBD1
clone size: NA
V gene: TRBV6-6
J gene: TRBJ2-3
CDR3 DNA: TGTGCCAGCAGACAGGGGGAACGGGCGGTGTATTTT
CDR3 protein: CASRQGERAVYF

D gene: NA
clone size: NA
V gene: TRBV28
J gene: TRBJ1-1
CDR3 DNA: TGTGCCAGCAGTCTGCGTGAGGGCACTGAAGCTTTCTTT
CDR3 protein: CASSLREGTEAFF

D gene: NA
clone size: few
V gene: TRBV6-1
J gene: TRBJ1-2
CDR3 DNA: TGTGCCAGCAGTGAACAGGTCCTGGGGGATGGCTACACCTTC
CDR3 protein: CASSEQVLGDGYTF

D gene: NA
clone size: NA
V gene: TRBV30
J gene: TRBJ1-1
CDR3 DNA: TGTGCCTGGAGGGGACGCGGTGAAGCTTTCTTT
CDR3 protein: CAWRGRGEAFF

D gene: NA
clone size: few
V gene: TRBV28
J gene: TRBJ2-2
CDR3 DNA: TGTGCCAGCAGTTTTTACCGGGGGAAAGCGAACACCGGGGAGCTGTTTTTT
CDR3 protein: CASSFYRGKANTGELFF

D gene: TRBD1
clone size: NA
V gene: TRBV5-1
J gene: TRBJ2-3
CDR3 DNA: TGCGCCAGCAGCCCCGGCTGGACAGGGGAGGGCGATACGCAGTATTTT
CDR3 protein: CASSPGWTGEGDTQYF

D gene: TRBD2
clone size: NA
V gene: TRBV28
J gene: TRBJ2-6
CDR3 DNA: TGTGCCAGCGGCGGCGGGAGGGCAAATGGGGCCAACGTCCTGACTTTC
CDR3 protein: CASGGGRANGANVLTF

D gene: NA
clone size: NA
V gene: TRBV28
J gene: TRBJ2-5
CDR3 DNA: TGTGCCAGCAGCCCCGGGCCAGGTCCCTTAGGGCAGTACTTC
CDR3 protein: CASSPGPGPLGQYF

D gene: NA
clone size: once
V gene: TRBV28
J gene: TRBJ2-1
CDR3 DNA: TGTGCCAGCACCCGAAGCAGGGCACGGTCGGGGGAGCAGTTCTTC
CDR3 protein: CASTRSRARSGEQFF

D gene: NA
clone size: once
V gene: TRBV19
J gene: TRBJ2-7
CDR3 DNA: TGTGCCAGTAGTATAGGTTTGGGCGACGAGCAGTACTTC
CDR3 protein: CASSIGLGDEQYF

D gene: NA
clone size: once
V gene: TRBV13
J gene: TRBJ2-1
CDR3 DNA: TGTGCCAGCAGCTCCGAAGATGGGAATGAGCAGTTCTTC
CDR3 protein: CASSSEDGNEQFF

D gene: NA
clone size: once
V gene: TRBV5-1
J gene: TRBJ2-7
CDR3 DNA: TGCGCCAGCAGCTTGGGCGGTACCACCTACGAGCAGTACTTC
CDR3 protein: CASSLGGTTYEQYF

D gene: NA
clone size: NA
V gene: TRBV28
J gene: TRBJ2-7
CDR3 DNA: TGTGCCAGCAGTCCCGGTGGGTTCAAGGACTACGAGCAGTACTTC
CDR3 protein: CASSPGGFKDYEQYF

D gene: TRBD2
clone size: once
V gene: TRBV5-1
J gene: TRBJ2-3
CDR3 DNA: TGCGCCAGCAGCTTGGGACTAGCGGCCACAGATACGCAGTATTTT
CDR3 protein: CASSLGLAATDTQYF

D gene: TRBD2
clone size: NA
V gene: TRBV27
J gene: TRBJ2-1
CDR3 DNA: TGTGCCAGCAGTCCCCGGACTAGCGGGCAATCCTACAATGAGCAGTTCTTC
CDR3 protein: CASSPRTSGQSYNEQFF